What follows are 27 T cell receptor beta chains derived from one specimen sequenced in a study of OX40 agonist ivuxolimab in advanced cancers. Sequencing was performed with immunoSEQ multiplex PCR; in TCRdb, only in-frame clones are kept and a portion is missing. The data show approximately 96,000 clones, 80% to 95% seen once. The source material was CD4+ or CD8+ T cells sorted from blood, sampled in a trial of the OX40 agonist ivuxolimab. These TCRs come from an adult with an advanced solid tumor such as melanoma, head and neck, liver or kidney cancer.

V usage is TRBV19 and J usage is TRBJ2-5; tentatively, D is TRBD1 or TRBD2 (5 bases each). This CDR3 comprises 14 residues. CDR1 and CDR2 from the germline V gene are LNHDA and SQIVND (reference sequence). V lost 3 bases and J 5 bases, leaving 13 bases between the germline ends. DNA for the CDR3: TGTGCCAGTAGTATCGGGGACCTCCGGGAGACCCAGTACTTC. It yields the protein CASSIGDLRETQYF.

The rearrangement links TRBV19 to TRBJ2-1, with 7 nucleotides matching TRBD2. Germline CDR1 reads LNHDA; CDR2 reads SQIVND (reference sequence). There are 16 residues in the CDR3. After removal of 6 bases from V and 1 base from J, the junction contained 9 bases not matched to a gene. The CDR3 sequence is CASRDPLAHSYNEQFF. DNA of the CDR3: TGTGCCAGTAGAGACCCACTAGCGCATTCCTACAATGAGCAGTTCTTC.

J is TRBJ2-7 and V is TRBV7-8; 9 bases map to TRBD1. Per germline, CDR1 SGHVS and CDR2 FQNEAQ. The CDR3 has 14 amino acids. Germline trimming cut 5 bases from V and 7 bases from J; bases unmatched to any gene: 9. The CDR3 sequence is CASSIRDREREQYF. The CDR3 bases are TGTGCCAGCAGCATCCGGGACAGGGAGAGGGAGCAGTACTTC.

As to this clone: Other DNA sequences within the sample encode an identical CDR3. The V gene is TRBV7-2, the J gene TRBJ1-5; 10 bases agree with TRBD1. The CDR3 is 15 amino acids. V lost 5 bases to trimming and J lost 5 bases; unmatched junction nucleotides: 6. CDR1 and CDR2 from the germline V gene are SGHTA and FQGNSA. In nucleotides, the CDR3 is TGTGCCAGCAGCCTAAGGACAGGGGGTGATCAGCCCCAGCATTTT. Protein sequence: CASSLRTGGDQPQHF.

The CDR3 loop reads CASSFTLGRNQETQYF. Here the CDR3 DNA reads TGTGCCAGCAGCTTTACCCTCGGACGGAACCAAGAGACCCAGTACTTC. The chain recombines TRBV7-2 with TRBJ2-5; unclear D gene. This CDR3 is built from 16 residues. Trimming took off 3 bases at V and 0 bases at J, with 14 bases between the two ends. Germline-derived CDR1 and CDR2 are SGHTA and FQGNSA.

This chain joins TRBV13 and TRBJ1-6, with TRBD1 as a possible D gene (6 bases). The germline V gene has CDR1 PRHDT and CDR2 FYEKMQ (reference sequence). With 0 bases removed from V and 10 bases from J, the gap between germline ends came to 19 bases. The CDR3 totals 17 residues. The CDR3, as DNA: TGTGCCAGCAGCTTAGGCCGCAGGGGAGGAGGCTTGTCACCCCTCCACTTT. Amino acids: CASSLGRRGGGLSPLHF.

Concerning this clone itself: The junction differs from germline at one of its ends, possibly a read error. This sequence joins TRBV7-7 and TRBJ2-1; D is ambiguous. CDR1 is SSHAT and CDR2 is FNYEAQ in the germline V gene (reference sequence). The CDR3 loop spans 13 amino acids. The CDR3 loop is CASSLDTYNEQFF. The CDR3 DNA sequence: TGTGCTAGCAGCTTAGACACCTACAATGAGCAGTTCTTC. Full variable domain (remainder filled in from reference TRBV7-7 and TRBJ2-1): GAGVSQSPRYKVTKRGQDVTLRCDPISSHATLYWYQQALGQGPEFLTYFNYEAQPDKSGLPSDRFSAERPEGSISTLTIQRTEQRDSAMYRCASSLDTYNEQFFGPGTRLTVL.

The chain is built from TRBV5-6 and TRBJ2-1; D is unresolved. This CDR3 contains 13 residues. V lost 0 bases, J lost 5 bases, and 6 bases lay in between. Per germline, CDR1 SGHDT and CDR2 YYEEEE. CDR3 in amino acids: CASSLGGDNEQFF. The CDR3 region has the DNA TGTGCCAGCAGCTTGGGCGGAGACAATGAGCAGTTCTTC.

The chain links TRBV9 to TRBJ2-2, with D maybe TRBD2 (5 bases). CDR3 length: 14 amino acids. Trimming took 0 bases from V and 11 from J, leaving 14 bases between them. Germline V gives CDR1 SGDLS, CDR2 YYNGEE. This CDR3 reads CASSVGLPAEELFF. DNA for the CDR3: TGTGCCAGCAGCGTAGGACTACCAGCAGAAGAGCTGTTTTTT. Full variable domain (remainder filled in from reference TRBV9 and TRBJ2-2): DSGVTQTPKHLITATGQRVTLRCSPRSGDLSVYWYQQSLDQGLQFLIQYYNGEERAKGNILERFSAQQFPDLHSELNLSSLELGDSALYFCASSVGLPAEELFFGEGSRLTVL.

CDR3 nucleotides: TGTGCCAGCAGTGACGACCGGACTTACAAAAACATTCAGTACTTC. Protein: CASSDDRTYKNIQYF. The chain links TRBV25-1 to TRBJ2-4; D is possibly TRBD2 (5 bases). This CDR3 comprises 15 residues. The germline CDR1 and CDR2 sequences are MGHDK and SYGVNS. The V and J ends lost 3 bases and 3 bases respectively, with 12 bases between them. The full variable domain, rest sourced from reference TRBV25-1 and TRBJ2-4, is EADIYQTPRYLVIGTGKKITLECSQTMGHDKMYWYQQDPGMELHLIHYSYGVNSTEKGDLSSESTVSRIRTEHFPLTLESARPSHTSQYLCASSDDRTYKNIQYFGAGTRLSVL.

This sequence joins TRBV18 and TRBJ2-3; unclear D gene. The CDR3 runs to 13 residues. Germline V lookup: CDR1 KGHSH, CDR2 LQKENI. Trimming stripped 4 bases from V and 4 bases from J, with 9 bases between. CDR3 loop: CASSRDEADTQYF. DNA of the CDR3: TGTGCCAGCTCACGAGACGAAGCAGATACGCAGTATTTT. The entire variable domain, with the rest obtained from reference TRBV18 and TRBJ2-3, is as follows: NAGVMQNPRHLVRRRGQEARLRCSPMKGHSHVYWYRQLPEEGLKFMVYLQKENIIDESGMPKERFSAEFPKEGPSILRIQQVVRGDSAAYFCASSRDEADTQYFGPGTRLTVL.

The gene calls are TRBV5-6 and TRBJ2-2, with TRBD2 matching 12 bases. Germline V gene lookup returns CDR1 SGHDT and CDR2 YYEEEE. CDR3 length equals 16 residues. J lost 2 bases, V lost 4 bases, and 3 bases had no gene match. CDR3 loop: CASSPGLAGNTGELFF. The CDR3 region has the DNA TGTGCCAGCAGCCCTGGACTAGCGGGAAACACCGGGGAGCTGTTTTTT.

The chain carries TRBV5-1 and TRBJ2-5, with a possible D match to TRBD1 (6 bases). The CDR3 contains 13 residues. Germline CDR1 SGHRS, CDR2 YFSETQ. With 5 bases removed from V and 1 base from J, the gap between germline ends came to 9 bases. CDR3 in amino acids: CASRETGQETQYF. The CDR3 nucleotides read TGCGCCAGCAGGGAGACAGGCCAAGAGACCCAGTACTTC.

The genes are TRBV6-5 and TRBJ1-2; maybe TRBD1 (5 bases). Germline V gives CDR1 MNHEY, CDR2 SVGAGI. This CDR3 region has 14 residues. The V gene lost 5 bases and the J gene lost 0 bases, with 10 bases spanning the gap. This CDR3 reads CASSRDVANYGYTF. In nucleotides, the CDR3 is TGTGCCAGCAGTAGGGACGTAGCTAACTATGGCTACACCTTC.

The genes are TRBV6-1 and TRBJ2-7; D is perhaps TRBD2 (6 bases). CDR3 length: 13 amino acids. CDR1 is MNHNS, CDR2 SASEGT, per germline. V dropped 4 bases and J dropped 6 bases, with 13 bases sitting between them. The CDR3 region has the DNA TGTGCCAGCAGTGTACTAACGGGGGTCGAGCAGTACTTC. This codes for CASSVLTGVEQYF.

The chain is built from TRBV6-6 and TRBJ1-5; no clear D gene. The CDR3 consists of 14 residues. The V gene's germline CDR1 is MNHNY and CDR2 SVGAGI (reference sequence). Trimming took 5 bases from V and 5 from J, leaving 13 bases between them. The CDR3 loop reads CASSNTQGHQPQHF. CDR3 bases: TGTGCCAGCAGTAATACGCAAGGGCATCAGCCCCAGCATTTT.

The V gene is TRBV5-1, the J gene TRBJ2-7, with TRBD1 matching over 7 bases. The CDR3 has 15 residues. Germline CDR1 SGHRS, CDR2 YFSETQ. The V gene end was trimmed by 2 bases and the J gene end by 0 bases; junction bases not matched to a gene: 5. CDR3: CASSLQGTFSYEQYF. The DNA for the CDR3 is TGCGCCAGCAGCTTACAGGGGACCTTCTCCTACGAGCAGTACTTC.

The CDR3 reads CAWSPLGASGPAYEQYF. The CDR3 DNA reads as TGTGCCTGGAGCCCGTTGGGGGCTAGCGGGCCGGCCTACGAGCAGTACTTC. The rearrangement uses TRBV30 and TRBJ2-7; 8 positions match TRBD2. Germline-derived CDR1 and CDR2 are GTSNPN and SVGIG (reference sequence). V shed 3 bases, J shed 2 bases, and the junction held 15 bases outside the gene matches. This CDR3 spans 17 amino acids.

The V and J genes are TRBV5-4 and TRBJ2-7; 10 bases match TRBD1. The length of the CDR3 is 17 residues. With 0 bases clipped from V and 5 bases from J, the junction kept 11 bases outside the gene matches. Germline loops: CDR1 SGHNT, CDR2 YYREEE (reference sequence). The CDR3 DNA reads as TGTGCCAGCAGCTTGGAGGGACAGGGGTTCGTCCCCCACGAGCAGTACTTC. Translating gives CASSLEGQGFVPHEQYF.

DNA for the CDR3: TGTGCCAGCAGCTGGGGGAATGAGCAGTTCTTC. Its translation is CASSWGNEQFF. The rearrangement uses TRBV21-1 and TRBJ2-1. TRBV21-1 is noted as a pseudogene. CDR3 size: 11 residues.

The chain employs TRBV5-6 and TRBJ2-7, with 10 bases aligning to TRBD2. V dropped 4 bases and J dropped 2; count of bases not matched to a gene: 9. The germline V gene encodes CDR1 SGHDT and CDR2 YYEEEE. There are 16 residues in the CDR3. Here the CDR3 DNA reads TGTGCCAGCAGCGGACCAGGACTAGCGGTAACCTACGAGCAGTACTTC. Its protein product is CASSGPGLAVTYEQYF.

The chain links TRBV5-6 to TRBJ2-7; 8 bases are shared with TRBD2. The V segment lost 0 bases and the J segment 7 bases; nucleotides outside the gene matches: 12. The germline V gene has CDR1 SGHDT and CDR2 YYEEEE. The CDR3 has 16 amino acids. The DNA for the CDR3 is TGTGCCAGCAGCTTGGGGCGGGGAGCGGGAGTAAGTGAGCAGTACTTC. This codes for CASSLGRGAGVSEQYF.

The J gene is TRBJ2-5, the V gene TRBV25-1; D call uncertain. CDR1 MGHDK and CDR2 SYGVNS come from the germline V gene. Trimming shortened V by 5 bases and J by 5 bases, and 6 bases separated the two germline ends. This CDR3 is 11 amino acids long. CDR3 sequence: CASSPQETQYF. CDR3 DNA sequence: TGTGCCAGCAGTCCCCAGGAGACCCAGTACTTC.

The V call is TRBV7-3, the J call TRBJ2-2, with TRBD1 matching 9 bases. CDR1 is SGHTA, CDR2 FQGTGA, per germline. The V gene end was trimmed by 5 bases and the J gene end by 4 bases; junction bases not matched to a gene: 5. This CDR3 has 15 amino acids. The CDR3 is CASSPRTGVTGELFF. The CDR3 region has the DNA TGTGCCAGCAGCCCACGGACAGGGGTCACCGGGGAGCTGTTTTTT. Combining the CDR3 with reference TRBV7-3 and TRBJ2-2 gives the whole variable domain GAGVSQTPSNKVTEKGKYVELRCDPISGHTALYWYRQSLGQGPEFLIYFQGTGAADDSGLPNDRFFAVRPEGSVSTLKIQRTERGDSAVYLCASSPRTGVTGELFFGEGSRLTVL.

This rearrangement joins TRBV7-9 to TRBJ1-3, with D uncertain. Trimming took off 6 bases at V and 0 bases at J, with 9 bases between the two ends. The CDR3 is made up of 14 amino acids. CDR1 is SEHNR, CDR2 FQNEAQ, per germline (reference sequence). CDR3 in DNA: TGTGCCAGCAGTCCGCGAAACTCTGGAAACACCATATATTTT. It specifies CASSPRNSGNTIYF.

The gene calls are TRBV30 and TRBJ2-5; a weak D match, TRBD2 (6 bases). This CDR3 has 11 amino acids. V gave up 5 bases and J gave up 10 bases, with 14 bases separating them. Germline CDR1 is GTSNPN and CDR2 is SVGIG (reference sequence). The CDR3 is CAWAARGNQYF. The DNA of the CDR3 is TGTGCCTGGGCAGCACGGGGGAACCAGTACTTC.

This chain joins TRBV4-3 and TRBJ1-6; 7 positions agree with TRBD1. The CDR3 has 17 amino acids. The J segment lost 10 bases and the V segment lost 1 base, leaving 13 bases of the junction unmatched. CDR1 LGHNA and CDR2 YSLEER come from the germline V gene. This CDR3 is CASSQAAGLTGRSPLHF. For the CDR3, the DNA is TGCGCCAGCAGCCAAGCCGCGGGGCTGACAGGGAGATCACCCCTCCACTTT.